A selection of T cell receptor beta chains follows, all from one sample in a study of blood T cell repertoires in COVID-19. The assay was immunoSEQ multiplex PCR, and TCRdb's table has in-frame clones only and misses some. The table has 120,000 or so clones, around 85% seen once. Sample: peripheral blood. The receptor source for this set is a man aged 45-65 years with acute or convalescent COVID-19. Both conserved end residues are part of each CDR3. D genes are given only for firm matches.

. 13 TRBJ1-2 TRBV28 CASSPGGIYGYTF
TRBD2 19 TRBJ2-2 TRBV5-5 CASSLAFNSGLGYTGELFF
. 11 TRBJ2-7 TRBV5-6 CASSLGAEQYF
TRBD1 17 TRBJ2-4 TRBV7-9 CASRMSDRGRAKNIQYF
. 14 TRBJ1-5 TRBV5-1 CASSLWGSNQPQHF
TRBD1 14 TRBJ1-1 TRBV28 CASSSTGGNTEAFF
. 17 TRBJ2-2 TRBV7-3 CASSLPFGQPNTGELFF
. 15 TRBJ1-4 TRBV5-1 CASSAEGATNEKLFF
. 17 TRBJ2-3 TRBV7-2 CASSSPYRTEGTDTQYF
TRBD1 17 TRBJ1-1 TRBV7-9 CASSYHYPGQGWTEAFF
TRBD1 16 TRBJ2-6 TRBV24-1 CATSDTGGGGANVLTF
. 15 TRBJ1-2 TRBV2 CASSREGWDTYGYTF
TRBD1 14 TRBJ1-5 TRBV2 CASRTGDLNQPQHF
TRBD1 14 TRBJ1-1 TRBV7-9 CASSPSTGEVEAFF
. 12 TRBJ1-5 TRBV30 CAWQLPNQPQHF
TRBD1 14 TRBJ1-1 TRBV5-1 CASSYRTGEAEAFF
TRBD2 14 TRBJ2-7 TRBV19 CASSMLSSGTEQYF
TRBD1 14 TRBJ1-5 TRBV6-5 CASRPTGGNQPQHF
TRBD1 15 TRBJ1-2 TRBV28 CASITQGALGYGYTF
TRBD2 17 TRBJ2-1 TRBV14 CASSQGASGGIMDEQFF
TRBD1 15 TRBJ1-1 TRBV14 CASSQHRGRNTEAFF
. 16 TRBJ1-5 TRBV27 CASSLGPSPFNQPQHF
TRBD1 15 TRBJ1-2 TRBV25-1 CASSDRDRGNYGYTF
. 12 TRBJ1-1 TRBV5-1 CASSEENTEAFF
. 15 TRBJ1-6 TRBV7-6 CASSLSTVPFSPLHF
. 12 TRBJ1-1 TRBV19 CASSIGGSEAFF
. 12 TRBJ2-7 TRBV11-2 CASSLAYYEQYF
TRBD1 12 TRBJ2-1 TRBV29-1 CSVRYRGNEQFF
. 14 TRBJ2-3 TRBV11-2 CASSSDIFTDTQYF
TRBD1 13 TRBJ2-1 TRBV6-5 CASSRQGWDEQFF
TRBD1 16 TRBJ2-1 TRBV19 CASSAYPGQGADEQFF
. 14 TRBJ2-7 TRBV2 CASIRTLQSYEQYF
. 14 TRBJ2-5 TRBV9 CASSTRRGGWTQYF
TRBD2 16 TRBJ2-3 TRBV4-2 CASSQEAGVNPDTQYF
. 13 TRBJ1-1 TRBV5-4 CASSLVGREEAFF
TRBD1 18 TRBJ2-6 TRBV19 CASSFKGGQISGANVLTF
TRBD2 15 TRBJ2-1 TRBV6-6 CASRATSGGSNEQFF
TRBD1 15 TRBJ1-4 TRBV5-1 CASSFRDSANEKLFF
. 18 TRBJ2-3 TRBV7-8 CASSLGPPRLVGTDTQYF
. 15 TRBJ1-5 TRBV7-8 CASSAPGAGNQPQHF
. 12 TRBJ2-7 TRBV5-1 CASSLDIYEQYF
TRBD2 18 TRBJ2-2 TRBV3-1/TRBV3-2 CASSLRLLAGGLGGELFF
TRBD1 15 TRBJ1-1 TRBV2 CASSENPIGQEEAFF
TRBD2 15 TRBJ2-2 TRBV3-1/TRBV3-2 CASSARGAETGELFF
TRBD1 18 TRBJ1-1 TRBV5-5 CASSPNRVGQGLMTEAFF
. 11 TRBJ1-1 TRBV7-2 CASSLPGIAFF
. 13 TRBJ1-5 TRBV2 CASMRLDNQPQHF
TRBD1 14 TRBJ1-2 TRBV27 CATSGIGTAQGYTF